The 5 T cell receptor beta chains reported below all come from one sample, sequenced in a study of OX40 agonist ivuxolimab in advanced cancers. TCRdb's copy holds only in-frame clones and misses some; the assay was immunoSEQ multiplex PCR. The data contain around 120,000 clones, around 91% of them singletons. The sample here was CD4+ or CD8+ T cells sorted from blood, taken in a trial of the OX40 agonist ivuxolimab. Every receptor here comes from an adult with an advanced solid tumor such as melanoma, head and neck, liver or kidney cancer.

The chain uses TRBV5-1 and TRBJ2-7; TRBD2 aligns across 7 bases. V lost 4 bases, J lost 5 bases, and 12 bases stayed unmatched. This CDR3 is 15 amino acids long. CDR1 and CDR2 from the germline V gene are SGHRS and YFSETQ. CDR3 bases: TGCGCCAGCAGCGGGGGAGGGGCCGGGGGAGACGAGCAGTACTTC. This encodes CASSGGGAGGDEQYF. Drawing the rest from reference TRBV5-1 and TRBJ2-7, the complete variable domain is KAGVTQTPRYLIKTRGQQVTLSCSPISGHRSVSWYQQTPGQGLQFLFEYFSETQRNKGNFPGRFSGRQFSNSRSEMNVSTLELGDSALYLCASSGGGAGGDEQYFGPGTRLTVT.

As DNA, the CDR3 is TGCGCCAGCAGCCAAGAAGGGTTAGTAGATTCACCCCTCCACTTT. Protein sequence: CASSQEGLVDSPLHF. The rearrangement links TRBV4-3 to TRBJ1-6; D gene uncertain. Trimming took off 0 bases at V and 8 bases at J, with 11 bases between the two ends. The V gene's germline CDR1 is LGHNA and CDR2 YSLEER. The CDR3 totals 15 residues.

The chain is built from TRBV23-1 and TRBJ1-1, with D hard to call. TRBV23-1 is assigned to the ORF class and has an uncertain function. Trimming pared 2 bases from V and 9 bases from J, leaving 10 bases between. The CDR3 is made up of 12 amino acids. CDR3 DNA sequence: TGCGCCAGCAGTCAACGATTACTAAAAGCTTTCTTT. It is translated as CASSQRLLKAFF.

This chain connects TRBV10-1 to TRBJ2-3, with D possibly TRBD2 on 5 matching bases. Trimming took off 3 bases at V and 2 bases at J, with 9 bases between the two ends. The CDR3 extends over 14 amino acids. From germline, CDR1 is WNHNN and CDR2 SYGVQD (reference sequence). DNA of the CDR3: TGCGCCAGCAGTGAAGGACTGAACACAGATACGCAGTATTTT. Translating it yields CASSEGLNTDTQYF.

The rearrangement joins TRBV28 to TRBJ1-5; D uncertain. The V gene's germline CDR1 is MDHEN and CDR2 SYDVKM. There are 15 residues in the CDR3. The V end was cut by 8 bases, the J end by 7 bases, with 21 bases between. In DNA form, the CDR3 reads TGTGCCAGCCTTTCAGATGGCTCCGGGTCCCAGCCCCAGCATTTT. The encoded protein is CASLSDGSGSQPQHF.